These T cell receptor beta chains were read from a single sample in a study of blood T cell repertoires in COVID-19. Here immunoSEQ multiplex PCR was the method, and the copy in TCRdb shows in-frame clones only, minus some. Of fewer than 200,000 clones in the sample, around 87% were seen once. What was sequenced was peripheral blood. Receptors were obtained from a woman in her 70s with COVID-19, enrolled during active disease. CDR3s include the opening cysteine and the closing phenylalanine or tryptophan. The D gene is left open where the match is weak. Expanded clones get a size class; other rows say once, few or many, or leave the size out.

D gene: TRBD1; J gene: TRBJ2-5; V gene: TRBV24-1; clone size: -; CDR3 DNA: TGTGCCACCAGTTCAACAGGGGGAGAGACCCAGTACTTC; CDR3 protein: CATSSTGGETQYF
D gene: TRBD2; J gene: TRBJ2-7; V gene: TRBV2; clone size: -; CDR3 DNA: TGTGCCAGCAGGGGGATCAAGCGGGAGATCATCTTC; CDR3 protein: CASRGIKREIIF
D gene: TRBD1; J gene: TRBJ1-2; V gene: TRBV29-1; clone size: -; CDR3 DNA: TGCAGCGTTGCTGAGACAGGGGGGCGCTACACCTTC; CDR3 protein: CSVAETGGRYTF
D gene: -; J gene: TRBJ2-1; V gene: TRBV5-1; clone size: -; CDR3 DNA: TGCGCCAGCAGCAAAACTACGCCTTTTGGGGAGCAGTTCTTC; CDR3 protein: CASSKTTPFGEQFF
D gene: TRBD1; J gene: TRBJ2-7; V gene: TRBV15; clone size: few; CDR3 DNA: TGTGCCACCAGCAGAGATGGGACAGGGGCATACGAGCAGTACTTC; CDR3 protein: CATSRDGTGAYEQYF
D gene: TRBD1; J gene: TRBJ1-2; V gene: TRBV3-1/TRBV3-2; clone size: -; CDR3 DNA: TGTGCCAGCAGCCGCAGACAGGGAACTGGCTACACCTTC; CDR3 protein: CASSRRQGTGYTF
D gene: TRBD1; J gene: TRBJ1-1; V gene: TRBV9; clone size: -; CDR3 DNA: TGTGCCAGCAGCGGGACAGGGGTATTTAACACTGAAGCTTTCTTT; CDR3 protein: CASSGTGVFNTEAFF
D gene: -; J gene: TRBJ1-1; V gene: TRBV28; clone size: -; CDR3 DNA: TGTGCCAGCAGTCCAACCACGGACGGGATCGGGGTCCACAACCTTGAAGCTTTCTTT; CDR3 protein: CASSPTTDGIGVHNLEAFF
D gene: -; J gene: TRBJ1-3; V gene: TRBV6-5; clone size: -; CDR3 DNA: TGTGCCAGCAGCATCCAGTCCTCTGGAAACACCATATATTTT; CDR3 protein: CASSIQSSGNTIYF
D gene: TRBD2; J gene: TRBJ2-1; V gene: TRBV27; clone size: -; CDR3 DNA: TGTGCCAGCAGAATGATAGCGGGAGGGCGGAATGAGCAGTTCTTC; CDR3 protein: CASRMIAGGRNEQFF
D gene: -; J gene: TRBJ2-7; V gene: TRBV18; clone size: -; CDR3 DNA: TGTGCCAGCTCTGGGGACGGGAGCTCCTACGAGCAGTACTTC; CDR3 protein: CASSGDGSSYEQYF
D gene: TRBD1; J gene: TRBJ1-4; V gene: TRBV5-3; clone size: -; CDR3 DNA: TGTGCCAGAAGCTCAGGAGCCCGGGACAGCCAAGCAACTAATGAAAAACTGTTTTTT; CDR3 protein: CARSSGARDSQATNEKLFF
D gene: TRBD2; J gene: TRBJ2-7; V gene: TRBV3-1/TRBV3-2; clone size: -; CDR3 DNA: TGTGCCAGCAGCCAAGTCATGTCTAGCGGGAAGGACGAGCAGTACTTC; CDR3 protein: CASSQVMSSGKDEQYF
D gene: TRBD2; J gene: TRBJ2-3; V gene: TRBV7-2; clone size: -; CDR3 DNA: TGTGCCAGCAGCGAGATTCCGGGGGGTTCAACTAGCACAGATACGCAGTATTTT; CDR3 protein: CASSEIPGGSTSTDTQYF
D gene: TRBD1; J gene: TRBJ2-6; V gene: TRBV4-1; clone size: -; CDR3 DNA: TGCGCCAGCAGCCAAGTGGGCAGGGGGCAAACTGGGGCCAACGTCCTGACTTTC; CDR3 protein: CASSQVGRGQTGANVLTF
D gene: -; J gene: TRBJ2-5; V gene: TRBV7-3; clone size: once; CDR3 DNA: TGTGCCAGCAGCTCCCAGGGGCAAGAGACCCAGTACTTC; CDR3 protein: CASSSQGQETQYF
D gene: TRBD1; J gene: TRBJ1-2; V gene: TRBV7-9; clone size: -; CDR3 DNA: TGTGCCAGCAGCTACTCCGGGACAGGGGGCTACTATGGCTACACCTTC; CDR3 protein: CASSYSGTGGYYGYTF
D gene: -; J gene: TRBJ2-1; V gene: TRBV7-3; clone size: -; CDR3 DNA: TGTGCCAGCAGCTTGACGGCGGGCGTATACAATGAGCAGTTCTTC; CDR3 protein: CASSLTAGVYNEQFF
D gene: -; J gene: TRBJ2-7; V gene: TRBV6-5; clone size: -; CDR3 DNA: TGTGCCAGCAGTCAGCGGAACTACGAGCAGTACTTC; CDR3 protein: CASSQRNYEQYF
D gene: -; J gene: TRBJ2-3; V gene: TRBV12-5; clone size: few; CDR3 DNA: TGTGCTAGTGGTTTGGTAGCGGAACCATGGGATACGCAGTATTTT; CDR3 protein: CASGLVAEPWDTQYF
D gene: TRBD2; J gene: TRBJ2-5; V gene: TRBV12-5; clone size: -; CDR3 DNA: TGTGCTAGTGGTTTGGGACGGAACACTAGCGGGGTGCGAGAGACCCAGTACTTC; CDR3 protein: CASGLGRNTSGVRETQYF
D gene: -; J gene: TRBJ2-5; V gene: TRBV6-5; clone size: -; CDR3 DNA: TGTGCCAGCAGGCTAGGGGCACAAGAGACCCAGTACTTC; CDR3 protein: CASRLGAQETQYF
D gene: -; J gene: TRBJ1-2; V gene: TRBV27; clone size: -; CDR3 DNA: TGTGCCAGCAGTTTACAGGGGTCGGGAGGCTACACCTTC; CDR3 protein: CASSLQGSGGYTF
D gene: -; J gene: TRBJ2-3; V gene: TRBV19; clone size: -; CDR3 DNA: TGTGCCAGTAGTATCGGGAGAGATACGCAGTATTTT; CDR3 protein: CASSIGRDTQYF
D gene: -; J gene: TRBJ2-5; V gene: TRBV15; clone size: -; CDR3 DNA: TGTGCCACCAGCAGGGGGGGTAGCCAAGAGACCCAGTACTTC; CDR3 protein: CATSRGGSQETQYF
D gene: -; J gene: TRBJ1-5; V gene: TRBV6-4; clone size: -; CDR3 DNA: TGTGCCAGCAGTGAGTTCCCGGGCAATCAGCCCCAGCATTTT; CDR3 protein: CASSEFPGNQPQHF
D gene: -; J gene: TRBJ2-7; V gene: TRBV4-2; clone size: -; CDR3 DNA: TGTGCCAGCAGCCAAGGTGGGAGCTTAAGGGAGCAGTACTTC; CDR3 protein: CASSQGGSLREQYF
D gene: -; J gene: TRBJ2-7; V gene: TRBV21-1; clone size: -; CDR3 DNA: TGTGCCAGCAGCAACGGTATCGATTTAGCGGGAAACTACGAGCAGTACTTC; CDR3 protein: CASSNGIDLAGNYEQYF
D gene: TRBD2; J gene: TRBJ2-7; V gene: TRBV14; clone size: -; CDR3 DNA: TGTGCCAGCAGCGGAAGACCGGGACGGCGGGGGGAGCAGTACTTC; CDR3 protein: CASSGRPGRRGEQYF
D gene: -; J gene: TRBJ1-3; V gene: TRBV11-2; clone size: -; CDR3 DNA: TGTGCCAGCAGCTTAGATCAAGTGGGGCCCGGAAACACCATATATTTT; CDR3 protein: CASSLDQVGPGNTIYF
D gene: TRBD2; J gene: TRBJ2-7; V gene: TRBV9; clone size: -; CDR3 DNA: TGTGCCAGCAGTAAACAAACCAGCGGGAAATACGAGCAGTACTTC; CDR3 protein: CASSKQTSGKYEQYF
D gene: TRBD1; J gene: TRBJ2-7; V gene: TRBV6-6; clone size: -; CDR3 DNA: TGTGCCAGCAGTTACCCTGTACAGGGGCCTGAGCAGTACTTC; CDR3 protein: CASSYPVQGPEQYF
D gene: -; J gene: TRBJ1-4; V gene: TRBV5-1; clone size: once; CDR3 DNA: TGCGCCAGCAGCTTGGTGGGGCCGGAAAAACTGTTTTTT; CDR3 protein: CASSLVGPEKLFF
D gene: -; J gene: TRBJ1-1; V gene: TRBV11-3; clone size: -; CDR3 DNA: TGTGCCAGCAGCTGGGGGGGGAACACTGAAGCTTTCTTT; CDR3 protein: CASSWGGNTEAFF